This is a list of T cell receptor beta chains from one sample in a study of tumor-infiltrating lymphocytes in primary liver carcinoma. TCRdb reanalysed the multiplex PCR reads using MiXCR and keeps one entry per CDR3 protein. The sample has under 200,000 distinct CDR3 sequences, roughly 80% seen once. Sequenced input: tumor tissue from primary liver carcinoma. Source of these receptors: a man aged 35 to 55 with primary liver carcinoma and hepatitis B virus infection. CDR3s include the opening cysteine and the closing phenylalanine or tryptophan. Fields, in order: J gene, clone size, D gene, V gene, CDR3 DNA, CDR3 protein. D genes are given only for firm matches. Clone size appears in some rows only: once, few, many, or a class for an expanded clone.

J: TRBJ2-5
size: .
D: TRBD2
V: TRBV5-6
DNA: TGTACCAGCGTAGCTAGCGGGAGGGATCAAGAGACCCAGTACTTC
CDR3: CTSVASGRDQETQYF

J: TRBJ2-7
size: .
D: .
V: TRBV6-5
DNA: TGTGCCAGCATCGGACTAATCGGGGGCGAGCAGTACTTC
CDR3: CASIGLIGGEQYF

J: TRBJ2-5
size: .
D: .
V: TRBV7-8
DNA: TGTGCCGGCAGCTTATACCCCTTAGGCGAGATACAGTACTTC
CDR3: CAGSLYPLGEIQYF

J: TRBJ1-1
size: .
D: .
V: TRBV10-3
DNA: TGTGCCATCAGTTACGACAGCGTAAACTCTGAAGCTTTCTTT
CDR3: CAISYDSVNSEAFF

J: TRBJ1-2
size: many
D: .
V: TRBV14
DNA: TGTGCCAGCAGCCAAGTTAACCCCCCGTGGGAAAATGGCTACACCTTC
CDR3: CASSQVNPPWENGYTF

J: TRBJ2-5
size: .
D: .
V: TRBV28
DNA: TGTGCCAGCAGTTTAGCGGGGTCGGGGAATGAGCAGTACTTC
CDR3: CASSLAGSGNEQYF

J: TRBJ2-5
size: .
D: .
V: TRBV11-2
DNA: TGTACCAGCGGCCCCAGCTCAATCCAGGGTATTGGGCGGGAGACCCAGTACTTC
CDR3: CTSGPSSIQGIGRETQYF

J: TRBJ1-5
size: .
D: .
V: TRBV6-1
DNA: TGTCCCAGCAGTGAAAGTGGGGTAGATCAGCCCCAGCATTTT
CDR3: CPSSESGVDQPQHF

J: TRBJ2-2
size: .
D: .
V: TRBV7-9
DNA: TGTGCCAGCATCAGTACCGGACAGAACACCGGGGAGCTGTTTTTT
CDR3: CASISTGQNTGELFF

J: TRBJ1-4
size: .
D: .
V: TRBV5-1
DNA: TGCGCCAGCAGTCGCGACAGACCGACTATTGATAAACTGTTTTTT
CDR3: CASSRDRPTIDKLFF

J: TRBJ2-7
size: .
D: .
V: TRBV5-1
DNA: TGCGCCAGCAGCTTCACAGGGTTAAAATCCTACGAGCAGCACTTC
CDR3: CASSFTGLKSYEQHF

J: TRBJ1-5
size: once
D: TRBD1
V: TRBV20-1
DNA: TGCAGTGCTAGAGTGGGACAGGGCGAGAAGCCCCAGCATTTT
CDR3: CSARVGQGEKPQHF